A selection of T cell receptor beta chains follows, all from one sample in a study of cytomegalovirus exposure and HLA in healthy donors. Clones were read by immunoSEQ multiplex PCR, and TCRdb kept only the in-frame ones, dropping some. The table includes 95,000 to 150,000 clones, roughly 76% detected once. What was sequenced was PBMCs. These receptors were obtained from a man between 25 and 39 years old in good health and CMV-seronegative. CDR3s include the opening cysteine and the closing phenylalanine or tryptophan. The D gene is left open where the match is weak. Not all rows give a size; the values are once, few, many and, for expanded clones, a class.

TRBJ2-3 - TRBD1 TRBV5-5 TGTGCCAGCAGCGGAGCCCAGGGGGCGGATACGCAGTATTTT CASSGAQGADTQYF
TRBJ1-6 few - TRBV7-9 TGTGCCAGCAGCTCACCGCAGGGTTTTGATTCACCCCTCCACTTT CASSSPQGFDSPLHF
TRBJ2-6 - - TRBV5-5 TGTGCCAGCAGCTCACAACAGGGTCCCTCTGGGGCCAACGGCCTGACTTTC CASSSQQGPSGANGLTF
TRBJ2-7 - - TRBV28 TGTGCCAGCACCGCAACCCGGACAAATGCCGAGCAGTACTTC CASTATRTNAEQYF
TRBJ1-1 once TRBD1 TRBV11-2 TGTGCCAGCAGCTTAGAGGGACAGGGTCCTTTCTTT CASSLEGQGPFF
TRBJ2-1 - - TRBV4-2 TGTGCCAGCAGCCAAGCTTTGGAGGATGAGCAGTTCTTC CASSQALEDEQFF
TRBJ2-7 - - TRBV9 TGTGCCAGCAGCGTAGATTGGGGGCCATACGAGCAGTACTTC CASSVDWGPYEQYF
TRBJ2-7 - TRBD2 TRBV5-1 TGCGCCAGCAGCGTAAGCGGGACTACCAACTCCTACGAGCAGTACTTC CASSVSGTTNSYEQYF
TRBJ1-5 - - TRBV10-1 TGCGCCAGCAGCCCAGATAGCAATCAGCCCCAGCATTTT CASSPDSNQPQHF
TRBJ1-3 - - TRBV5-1 TGCGCCAGCAGCTTGGGACAGTCAGGCCACACCATATATTTT CASSLGQSGHTIYF
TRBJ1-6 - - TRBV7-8 TGTGCCAGCAGCTCCCAACACAGGGAAAGGGTGGATTCACCCCTCCACTTT CASSSQHRERVDSPLHF
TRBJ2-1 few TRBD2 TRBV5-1 TGCGCCAGCAGCTGGGGACTAGCGGAAGTCTACAATGAGCAGTTCTTC CASSWGLAEVYNEQFF
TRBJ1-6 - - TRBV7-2 TGTGCCAGTGGGGACTTGGTCGGGGTTTCACCCCTCCACTTT CASGDLVGVSPLHF
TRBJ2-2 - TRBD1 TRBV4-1 TGCGCCAGCAGCCAAGCTGCTGGGACAGCTGGGGAGCTGTTTTTT CASSQAAGTAGELFF
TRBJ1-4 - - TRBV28 TGTGCCAGCAGTTCAGGGGCTAATGAAAAACTGTTTTTT CASSSGANEKLFF
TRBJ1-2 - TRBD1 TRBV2 TGTGCCAGCAGTGTTCGAGAGGGGGCCTATGGCTACACCTTC CASSVREGAYGYTF
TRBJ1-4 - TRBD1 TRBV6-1 TGTGCCAGCAGGGGACAGGGTGAAGGAAAACTGTTTTTT CASRGQGEGKLFF
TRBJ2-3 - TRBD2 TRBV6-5 TGTGCCAGCAGTTACTCGGGGGGGAGCACGGATACGCAGTATTTT CASSYSGGSTDTQYF
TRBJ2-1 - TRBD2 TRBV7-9 TGTGCCAGCAGCCAAATAACCGTCCAGCGGGGGTGGGGTGAGCAGTTCTTC CASSQITVQRGWGEQFF
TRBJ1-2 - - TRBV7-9 TGTGCCAGCAGCTTAGAGTTATGGCATGGCTACACCTTC CASSLELWHGYTF
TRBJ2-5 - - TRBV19 TGTGCCAGTAGTATGGGTCAGGGGCCAGAGACCCAGTACTTC CASSMGQGPETQYF
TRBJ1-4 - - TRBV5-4 TGTGCCAGCAGCCTTGAACCACAGGGTGAAAAACTGTTTTTT CASSLEPQGEKLFF
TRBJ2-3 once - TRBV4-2 TGTGCCAGCAGCCAAGCTGTAGTTCCCCACTTGAAAGATACGCAGTATTTT CASSQAVVPHLKDTQYF
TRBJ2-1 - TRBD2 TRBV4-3 TGCGCCAGCAGCCAAGATACTCGGGGGACTACCTACAATGAGCAGTTCTTC CASSQDTRGTTYNEQFF
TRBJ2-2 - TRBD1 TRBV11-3 TGTGCCAGCAGCCCCGGACAGGGCCTGGCGACCGGGGAGCTGTTTTTT CASSPGQGLATGELFF
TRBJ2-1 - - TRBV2 TGTGCCAGCAGAGGATGGCGGGCCGGGGGCAATGAGCAGTTCTTC CASRGWRAGGNEQFF
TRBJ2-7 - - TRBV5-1 TGCGCCAGCAGCTTCGGGCTCCAACAAGGAGGCGAGCAGTACTTC CASSFGLQQGGEQYF
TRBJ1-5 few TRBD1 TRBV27 TGTGCCAGCAGACAGGGGTTGTATCAGCCCCAGCATTTT CASRQGLYQPQHF
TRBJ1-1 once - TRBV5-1 TGCGCCAGCAGCCGAGAGGACTGGGGGGAGGACACTGAAGCTTTCTTT CASSREDWGEDTEAFF
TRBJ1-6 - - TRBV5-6 TGTGCCAGCAGCTTGGCCGGGACACAGAATTCACCCCTCCACTTT CASSLAGTQNSPLHF
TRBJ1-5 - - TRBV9 TGTGCCAGCAGCCGGAGTGGTATTACAGGTCAGCCCCAGCATTTT CASSRSGITGQPQHF
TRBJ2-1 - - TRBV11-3 TGTGCCAGCAGCCAAGCTAGTTACAATGAGCAGTTCTTC CASSQASYNEQFF
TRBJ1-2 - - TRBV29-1 TGCAGCGTTGACCAGGGCCAAGATGGCTACACCTTC CSVDQGQDGYTF
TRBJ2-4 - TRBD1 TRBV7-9 TGTGCCAGCAGCTCGGGACAGAAAAACATTCAGTACTTC CASSSGQKNIQYF
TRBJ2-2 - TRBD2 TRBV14 TGTGCCAGCAGCCTCCTTGGTGGCGGGGGACTCACCGGGGAGCTGTTTTTT CASSLLGGGGLTGELFF
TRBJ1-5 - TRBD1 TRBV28 TGTGCCAGCAGTTTATTACAGGGGGCAGATAGCAATCAGCCCCAGCATTTT CASSLLQGADSNQPQHF
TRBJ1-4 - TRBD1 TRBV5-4 TGTGCCAGCAGCTTGGGGACAGGGGGTTCTAATGAAAAACTGTTTTTT CASSLGTGGSNEKLFF
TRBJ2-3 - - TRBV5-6 TGTGCCAGCAGCTTGGGATTCAGGGACACAGATACGCAGTATTTT CASSLGFRDTDTQYF
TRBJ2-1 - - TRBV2 TGTGCCAGCAGTGAACGGGAGAGACAGTTCTTC CASSERERQFF
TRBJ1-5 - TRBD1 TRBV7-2 TGTGCCAGCAGCTCCCACCCTAAACAGGGGGCTAAACAGCCCCAGCATTTT CASSSHPKQGAKQPQHF
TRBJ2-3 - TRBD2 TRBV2 TGTGCCAGCAGTGTGGCTAGCGGGGACACAGATACGCAGTATTTT CASSVASGDTDTQYF
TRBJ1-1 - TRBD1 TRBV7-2 TGTGCCAGCAGTCGGGACAGGTCGAACACTGAAGCTTTCTTT CASSRDRSNTEAFF
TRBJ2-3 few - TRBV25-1 TGTGCCAGCACACTAGACGGGTACACAGATACGCAGTATTTT CASTLDGYTDTQYF
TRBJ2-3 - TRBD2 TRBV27 TGTGCCAGCAGGCCGGGACTAGCTTTAAATACGCAGTATTTT CASRPGLALNTQYF
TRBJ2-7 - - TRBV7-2 TGTGCCAGCAGCTCCCACAGGGCGAGGACCTACGAGCAGTACTTC CASSSHRARTYEQYF
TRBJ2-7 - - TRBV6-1 TGTGCCAGCAGTGAAGCGGGGGAGGCGGGGGAGCAGTACTTC CASSEAGEAGEQYF
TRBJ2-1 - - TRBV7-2 TGTGCCAGCAGCTTAGGCGGGGCCTCCTACAATGAGCAGTTCTTC CASSLGGASYNEQFF
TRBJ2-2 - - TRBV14 TGTGCCAGCAGCCCCCGGGGGACCGGGGAGCTGTTTTTT CASSPRGTGELFF
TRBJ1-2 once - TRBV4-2 TGTGCCAGCAGCCAAGATTCGAGCGTTCGTCACTATGGCTACACCTTC CASSQDSSVRHYGYTF
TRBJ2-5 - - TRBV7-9 TGTGCCAGCAGCTTAGCGCCTTGGGGGCGAAGGACCGGGACCCAGTACTTC CASSLAPWGRRTGTQYF
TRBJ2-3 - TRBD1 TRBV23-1 TGCGCCAGGACAGGGACGAGAACCACAGATACGCAGTATTTT CARTGTRTTDTQYF
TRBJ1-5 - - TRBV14 TGTGCCAGCAGCCAAAGTACAGGGACATCGAGCAATCAGCCCCAGCATTTT CASSQSTGTSSNQPQHF
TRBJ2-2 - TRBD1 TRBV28 TGTGCCACTGAACCTCCCGGGACAGGGACCACCGGGGAGCTGTTTTTT CATEPPGTGTTGELFF